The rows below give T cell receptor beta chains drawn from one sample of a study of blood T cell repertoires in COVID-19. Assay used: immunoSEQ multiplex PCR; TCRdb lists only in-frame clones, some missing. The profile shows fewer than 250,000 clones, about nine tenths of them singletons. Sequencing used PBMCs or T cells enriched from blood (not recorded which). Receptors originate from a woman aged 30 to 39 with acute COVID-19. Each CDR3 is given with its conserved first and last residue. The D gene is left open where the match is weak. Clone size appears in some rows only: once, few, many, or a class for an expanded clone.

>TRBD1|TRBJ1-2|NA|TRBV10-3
CAIRATGGGGYTF
TGTGCCATCAGGGCTACAGGGGGAGGGGGCTACACCTTC
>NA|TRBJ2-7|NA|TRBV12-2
CASRPPSGLSYEQYF
TGTGCAAGTCGCCCCCCTAGCGGGCTATCCTACGAGCAGTACTTC
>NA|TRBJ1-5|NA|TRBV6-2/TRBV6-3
CASSPLSFNQPQHF
TGTGCCAGCAGCCCACTGTCCTTTAATCAGCCCCAGCATTTT
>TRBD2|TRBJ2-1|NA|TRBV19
CASTTGGTYNEQFF
TGTGCCAGTACAACGGGGGGAACCTACAATGAGCAGTTCTTC
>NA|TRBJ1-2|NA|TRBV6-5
CASSSLGEGYTF
TGTGCCAGCAGTTCTCTGGGAGAGGGCTACACCTTC
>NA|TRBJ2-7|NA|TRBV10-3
CAISEKIGTFYEQYF
TGTGCCATCAGTGAGAAGATCGGGACTTTCTACGAGCAGTACTTC
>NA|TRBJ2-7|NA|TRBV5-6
CASSFYGYEQYF
TGTGCCAGCAGCTTCTACGGGTACGAGCAGTACTTC
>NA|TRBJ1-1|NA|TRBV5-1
CASSLVPLGPPGEAFF
TGCGCCAGCAGCTTGGTACCTCTAGGCCCTCCGGGAGAAGCTTTCTTT
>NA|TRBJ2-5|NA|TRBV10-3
CAISNREETQYF
TGTGCCATCAGTAACAGGGAGGAGACCCAGTACTTC
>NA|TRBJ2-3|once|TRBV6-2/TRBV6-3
CASSYPLDTQYF
TGTGCCAGCAGTTACCCGTTGGATACGCAGTATTTT
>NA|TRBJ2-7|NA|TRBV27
CASSLGIIPGEQYF
TGTGCCAGCAGTTTGGGCATTATACCGGGAGAGCAGTACTTC
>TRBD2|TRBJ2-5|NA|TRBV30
CAWSPGLAGGTQYF
TGTGCCTGGAGCCCAGGGCTAGCGGGGGGGACCCAGTACTTC
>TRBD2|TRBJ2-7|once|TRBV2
CASSEEAGKYEQYF
TGTGCCAGCAGTGAAGAAGCGGGGAAATACGAGCAGTACTTC
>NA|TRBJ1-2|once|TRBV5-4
CASSLEAAGKRGYTF
TGTGCCAGCAGCTTGGAGGCGGCAGGGAAGAGGGGCTACACCTTC